This passage covers 32 T cell receptor beta chains from one sample sequenced in a study of blood T cells in healthy people across ages. Using a J-beta primer mix together with a sample-barcoded 5' primer, a second PCR was run for roughly 6 to 12 cycles. From the 5' RACE reads, TCRdb called clonotypes with MiXCR, one entry per CDR3 protein. The repertoire consists of 650,000 to 800,000 distinct CDR3 sequences, with under 45% occurring once and the leading ten covering about a fifth. Input material: blood. The receptors derive from a man in his sixties in good health.

V and J are TRBV6-2 or TRBV6-3 and TRBJ1-1; D not resolved. The CDR3 totals 14 residues. Germline-derived CDR1 and CDR2 are MNHEY and SVGEGT. The V gene lost 2 bases and the J gene lost 2 bases, with 9 bases spanning the gap. The CDR3 DNA follows: TGTGCCAGCAGTTACGGGCGGGGAAACACTGAAGCTTTCTTT. This translates into CASSYGRGNTEAFF.

This CDR3 reads CASSLTGRVGETQYF. For the CDR3, the DNA is TGTGCCAGCAGCTTAACAGGCAGGGTTGGAGAGACCCAGTACTTC. The V call is TRBV7-3, the J call TRBJ2-4; maybe TRBD1 (5 bases). The DNA end is a closer match to TRBJ2-5, so the J assignment may be wrong. Germline V gene data show CDR1 as SGHTA and CDR2 as FQGTGA. The CDR3 spans 15 residues.

The sample holds a few counts of this clonotype. V is TRBV9 and J is TRBJ2-7, with no clear D. Germline-derived CDR1 and CDR2 are SGDLS and YYNGEE. The length of the CDR3 is 13 residues. Trimming left V 3 bases short and J 4 bases short, with 11 bases between. CDR3 residues: CASSGIHPYEQYF. The CDR3 DNA reads TGTGCCAGCAGCGGCATCCATCCATACGAGCAGTACTTC.

This clonotype has more than one count but fewer than ten. The V call is TRBV2, the J call TRBJ2-7; 7 bases are shared with TRBD1. The CDR3 runs 14 residues. CDR1 is SNHLY, CDR2 FYNNEI, per germline. Losses at the gene ends were 7 bases for V and 2 bases for J; bases not matched to a gene: 8. The CDR3 DNA is TGTGCCAGCATTAGGGGGCAGGGGCCCTACGAGCAGTACTTC. Its translation is CASIRGQGPYEQYF.

The table lists this clonotype with a few counts. This chain uses TRBV7-9 with TRBJ1-2; D is unresolved. The V end was cut by 3 bases, the J end by 6 bases, with 8 bases between. This CDR3 comprises 12 residues. Germline V CDR1 and CDR2: SEHNR, FQNEAQ (reference sequence). CDR3 in amino acids: CASSLGENGYTF. The CDR3 nucleotides are TGTGCCAGCAGCTTGGGCGAAAATGGCTACACCTTC.

The chain links TRBV28 to TRBJ2-1; D is undetermined. Germline loops: CDR1 MDHEN, CDR2 SYDVKM. V was pared by 4 bases and J by 9 bases, with 7 bases between. The CDR3 covers 11 residues. This CDR3 reads CASSSITEQFF. The CDR3 DNA reads TGTGCCAGCAGTTCAATAACTGAGCAGTTCTTC.

This clonotype was observed a handful of times. The chain joins TRBV3-1 to TRBJ2-4, with TRBD1 identical over 9 bases. From germline, CDR1 is LGHDT and CDR2 YNNKEL (reference sequence). The CDR3 runs to 16 residues. The V and J ends lost 3 bases and 8 bases, in that order; junction bases with no gene match: 11. The CDR3 DNA reads TGTGCCAGCAGCCATACGTCACAGGGGGCGCGAGACATTCAGTACTTC. Its protein product is CASSHTSQGARDIQYF.

In this sample, this clonotype turned up many times. The chain has TRBV20-1 and TRBJ1-2, with TRBD1 identical over 8 bases. J gave up 6 bases and V 6 bases, and 6 bases lay outside the gene matches. The CDR3 runs 12 residues. Germline lookup yields CDR1 DFQATT and CDR2 SNEGSKA (reference sequence). The CDR3 sequence: CSAPGQADGYTF. CDR3 DNA sequence: TGCAGTGCCCCGGGACAGGCCGATGGCTACACCTTC.

In this sample, this clonotype turned up a few times. V is TRBV6-1 and J is TRBJ2-6, with D perhaps given as TRBD1 or TRBD2 (5 bases each). The CDR3 runs 18 residues. Trimming pared 5 bases from V and 0 bases from J, leaving 17 bases between. CDR1 is MNHNS, CDR2 SASEGT, per germline. The CDR3 region has the DNA TGTGCCAGCAGTTTAGCGCAGGGCTCAGTCTCTGGGGCCAACGTCCTGACTTTC. Its protein is CASSLAQGSVSGANVLTF.

The rearrangement uses TRBV29-1 and TRBJ1-2, with TRBD1 matching 9 bases. The CDR3 has 14 amino acids. Germline V CDR1 and CDR2: SQVTM, ANQGSEA. V gave up 3 bases and J gave up 4 bases; unmatched junction bases: 6. The CDR3 loop is CSVDGTGSIYGYTF. The CDR3 bases are TGCAGCGTTGACGGGACAGGGAGCATCTATGGCTACACCTTC.

This clonotype was found a few times. This CDR3 is CASSQVPASGGTDTQYF. CDR3 nucleotide sequence: TGCGCCAGCAGCCAAGTTCCCGCTAGCGGGGGTACAGATACGCAGTATTTT. The rearrangement links TRBV4-1 to TRBJ2-3; 10 nucleotides align to TRBD2. V lost 1 base to trimming and J lost 3 bases; unmatched junction nucleotides: 7. CDR1 is MGHRA, CDR2 YSYEKL, per germline. The CDR3 totals 17 residues.

V gene TRBV9 combines with J gene TRBJ1-1; 8 bases line up with TRBD1. Germline CDR1 SGDLS, CDR2 YYNGEE. V lost 4 bases to trimming and J lost 4 bases; unmatched junction nucleotides: 6. The CDR3 consists of 14 residues. The CDR3 DNA follows: TGTGCCAGCAGCACGGGACAGGCCGGCACTGAAGCTTTCTTT. Protein sequence: CASSTGQAGTEAFF.

In this sample, this clonotype turned up a few times. V is TRBV28 and J is TRBJ2-7; 9 bases match TRBD1. The CDR3 has 16 amino acids. The germline CDR1 and CDR2 sequences are MDHEN and SYDVKM. The ends lost 5 bases at V and 2 bases at J; junction bases unmatched: 10. The CDR3 here is CASSATGGRLTYEQYF. CDR3 sequence (DNA): TGTGCCAGCAGTGCTACAGGGGGCAGGTTAACCTACGAGCAGTACTTC.

As to this clonotype: The junction departs from the called germline gene at one end, perhaps through a read error. The rearrangement joins TRBV12-3 or TRBV12-4 to TRBJ2-5; TRBD2 matches 12 bases. This CDR3 region has 16 residues. CDR3 amino acids: CAGSSSSGGGQETQYF. In DNA form, the CDR3 reads TGTGCCGGCAGTTCGTCTAGCGGGGGGGGCCAAGAGACCCAGTACTTC.

The CDR3 sequence is CASSKFGTGYQETQYF. The DNA of the CDR3 is TGTGCCAGCAGCAAATTCGGGACAGGGTACCAAGAGACCCAGTACTTC. The chain recombines TRBV7-3 with TRBJ2-5; 9 nucleotides line up with TRBD1. Germline V gene sequence: CDR1 SGHTA, CDR2 FQGTGA. This CDR3 has 16 amino acids. J lost 0 bases, V lost 5 bases, and 7 bases had no gene match.

The V gene is TRBV18, the J gene TRBJ2-5; 10 bases are a match to TRBD2. V shed 7 bases, J shed 11 bases, and the junction held 16 bases outside the gene matches. The CDR3 is made up of 15 amino acids. Germline CDR1 and CDR2: KGHSH and LQKENI. CDR3 coding DNA: TGTGCCAGCTTACGTGAGCGGGGGGGCTACAATGAGCAGTACTTC. Protein sequence: CASLRERGGYNEQYF. Combining the CDR3 with reference TRBV18 and TRBJ2-5 gives the whole variable domain NAGVMQNPRHLVRRRGQEARLRCSPMKGHSHVYWYRQLPEEGLKFMVYLQKENIIDESGMPKERFSAEFPKEGPSILRIQQVVRGDSAAYFCASLRERGGYNEQYFGPGTRLLVL.

This clonotype was counted a few times. The chain joins TRBV4-1 to TRBJ1-2; 8 bases line up with TRBD1. CDR1 is MGHRA and CDR2 is YSYEKL in the germline V gene. V shed 3 bases, J shed 6 bases, and the junction held 6 bases outside the gene matches. This CDR3 contains 14 residues. CDR3 sequence: CASSQTDREDGYTF. For the CDR3, the DNA is TGCGCCAGCAGCCAGACGGACAGGGAAGATGGCTACACCTTC.

This clonotype was observed at least ten times. V gene TRBV6-1 combines with J gene TRBJ1-2, with D perhaps matching TRBD1 (5 bases). V lost 0 bases to trimming and J lost 3 bases, with 17 bases between them. The CDR3 is 17 amino acids. The germline V gene has CDR1 MNHNS and CDR2 SASEGT. CDR3 sequence: CASSEATSWDRYYGYTF. The CDR3 bases are TGTGCCAGCAGTGAAGCTACCTCATGGGACCGCTACTATGGCTACACCTTC.

This clonotype was picked up many times. The rearrangement joins TRBV12-3 or TRBV12-4 to TRBJ2-7, with no clear D. This CDR3 has 13 amino acids. Deletions cut 5 bases from V and 4 bases from J, with 12 bases between. CDR3 nucleotides: TGTGCCAGCAGTCCCGGGCTCCCTTACGAGCAGTACTTC. It codes for CASSPGLPYEQYF.

This clonotype has only a few counts. This clone may be a read error of a much larger clone one base away. The V and J genes are TRBV28 and TRBJ2-1; D remains unclear. The better agreement between TRBJ2-7 and the DNA end casts doubt on the J call. This CDR3 comprises 16 residues. Germline assignment: CDR1 MDHEN and CDR2 SYDVKM. The DNA for the CDR3 is TGTGCCAGCAGTCCCCGGAAGGGATACTCCTACAATGAGCAGTACTTC. Protein product: CASSPRKGYSYNEQYF.

This sequence joins TRBV7-2 and TRBJ2-3; no clear D. The CDR3 is made up of 12 amino acids. With 5 bases removed from V and 8 bases from J, the gap between germline ends came to 11 bases. CDR1 SGHTA and CDR2 FQGNSA come from the germline V gene. The CDR3 here is CASSRPRGTQYF. The CDR3 DNA is TGTGCCAGCAGCCGTCCTAGAGGTACGCAGTATTTT.

The chain recombines TRBV20-1 with TRBJ2-5; no definite D call. Per germline, CDR1 DFQATT and CDR2 SNEGSKA (reference sequence). V was pared by 1 base and J by 3 bases, with 15 bases between. The CDR3 totals 15 residues. The CDR3, as DNA: TGCAGTGCTAGAGTACACCAGGACCAAAAAGAGACCCAGTACTTC. Translated, it gives CSARVHQDQKETQYF.

This clonotype was counted at least ten times. CDR3 nucleotides: TGTGCCAGCAGTTCAGGATCACCCGGTTCACCCCTCCACTTT. This codes for CASSSGSPGSPLHF. The chain combines TRBV28 with TRBJ1-6, with D unresolved. Germline CDR1 MDHEN, CDR2 SYDVKM. The V gene lost 4 bases and the J gene lost 9 bases, with 13 bases spanning the gap. There are 14 residues in the CDR3.

A remark on this clonotype: It may be a read error: a sequence one base away is much more abundant. The genes are TRBV10-3 and TRBJ2-4; D is perhaps TRBD2 (5 bases). The DNA matches TRBJ2-7 better at its end, which makes the J call doubtful. Germline values: CDR1 ENHRY, CDR2 SYGVKD. This CDR3 is built from 13 residues. The CDR3 protein is CAISRRDQYEQYF. The CDR3 DNA is TGTGCCATCAGTCGCCGGGATCAGTACGAGCAGTACTTC.

The gene calls are TRBV12-3 or TRBV12-4 and TRBJ1-2; 7 nucleotides agree with TRBD1. The CDR3 sequence is 13 residues long. V lost 6 bases, J lost 8 bases, and 9 bases stayed unmatched. The DNA of the CDR3 is TGTGCCAGCAGCGGACAGGTGCTACAAGGCTACACCTTC. It specifies CASSGQVLQGYTF.

The gene calls are TRBV19 and TRBJ2-5; TRBD1 is a possible D gene (6 bases). Germline V gives CDR1 LNHDA, CDR2 SQIVND (reference sequence). Trimming removed 3 bases at V and 8 bases at J, with 16 bases between. The CDR3 contains 14 residues. The CDR3 protein is CASSIGTYEGTQYF. The CDR3 coding sequence is TGTGCCAGTAGTATCGGGACATACGAGGGTACCCAGTACTTC.

The gene calls are TRBV18 and TRBJ2-7; D is ambiguous. This CDR3 has 14 amino acids. The V end lost 3 bases, the J end lost 3 bases, and 12 bases lay between the germline ends. Germline V gives CDR1 KGHSH, CDR2 LQKENI. The CDR3 sequence: CASSPQSGDYEQYF. The CDR3 DNA reads TGTGCCAGCTCACCCCAGAGTGGAGACTACGAGCAGTACTTC. The whole variable domain, filled in from reference TRBV18 and TRBJ2-7, reads NAGVMQNPRHLVRRRGQEARLRCSPMKGHSHVYWYRQLPEEGLKFMVYLQKENIIDESGMPKERFSAEFPKEGPSILRIQQVVRGDSAAYFCASSPQSGDYEQYFGPGTRLTVT.

The rearrangement joins TRBV27 to TRBJ1-5; no reliable D call. Germline lookup yields CDR1 MNHEY and CDR2 SMNVEV (reference sequence). CDR3 length: 13 residues. Trimming shortened V by 6 bases and J by 0 bases, and 6 bases separated the two germline ends. CDR3 nucleotide sequence: TGTGCCAGCAGCTTACGTAGCAATCAGCCCCAGCATTTT. It specifies CASSLRSNQPQHF.

This rearrangement joins TRBV10-3 to TRBJ2-1, with TRBD2 matching over 8 bases. The V segment lost 3 bases and the J segment 3 bases; nucleotides outside the gene matches: 4. The CDR3 is 15 residues long. The germline V gene encodes CDR1 ENHRY and CDR2 SYGVKD. The CDR3 reads CAISEAGAGYNEQFF. CDR3 DNA sequence: TGTGCCATCAGTGAAGCGGGGGCTGGCTACAATGAGCAGTTCTTC.

The sample holds a few counts of this clonotype. The V and J genes are TRBV4-2 and TRBJ2-6; tentatively, D is TRBD1 (5 bases). CDR3 length: 16 amino acids. Germline lookup yields CDR1 LGHNA and CDR2 YNFKEQ. The ends were cut back, 0 bases at V and 0 bases at J, with 6 bases in the middle. The CDR3 coding sequence is TGTGCCAGCAGCCAAGATCAGGGCTCTGGGGCCAACGTCCTGACTTTC. Its protein product is CASSQDQGSGANVLTF.

J is TRBJ1-4 and V is TRBV18, with D possibly matching TRBD1 (5 bases). CDR3 length equals 14 residues. Trimming took 1 base from V and 7 from J, leaving 10 bases between them. Germline CDR1 reads KGHSH; CDR2 reads LQKENI. The CDR3 loop reads CASSPQAGLEKLFF. The CDR3 region has the DNA TGTGCCAGCTCACCACAAGCAGGGCTTGAAAAACTGTTTTTT.

With respect to this clonotype: This sequence may be a read error, since a much larger clone differs from it by one base. The chain combines TRBV10-3 with TRBJ2-5; D possibly corresponds to TRBD1 (6 bases). In germline, CDR1 is ENHRY, CDR2 SYGVKD. The CDR3 spans 12 residues. V lost 3 bases, J lost 5 bases, and 7 bases lay in between. DNA of the CDR3: TGTGCCATCAGTGAAAGGGGGGAGACCCAGTACTTC. This translates into CAISERGETQYF.